Included here is one TCR beta chain sequence, with context. Its antigen remains unknown. This sample was included in a study of cytomegalovirus exposure and HLA in healthy donors. Study details: The approximately 610 first-cohort repertoires shared a platform with the 110 or so validation repertoires, as reported in a later analysis. Findings of the study overall: According to a subsequent analysis, TCR clusters identified in the first cohort showed a tendency to co-occur across the 100 to 150 validation repertoires. Despite most TCR sequences being rare, some public TCRs occurred in many donors. The authors enumerated over 150 TCR beta chains as linked to cytomegalovirus.

TCRdb keeps only in-frame clones here, not all; method: immunoSEQ multiplex PCR. The profile shows 100,000 or so clones, 87% of them singletons. The CDR3 is 15 residues long. V was clipped by 5 bases and J by 4 bases, with 17 bases between them. Germline V gives CDR1 SEHNR, CDR2 FQNEAQ (reference sequence). The rearrangement links TRBV7-9 to TRBJ1-2, with D tentatively TRBD1 (6 bases). The specimen sequenced was PBMCs. The TCR comes from a man younger than 30 in good health and CMV-seropositive. The CDR3 DNA is TGTGCCAGCAGCCTTGACACAGGGTTCGTCTATGGCTACACCTTC. The encoded protein is CASSLDTGFVYGYTF.